The rows below give T cell receptor beta chains drawn from one sample of a study of T cell repertoires in cytomegalovirus infection. Their antigens are not known. A single record per CDR3 protein comes from TCRdb applying MiXCR to the reads. The table shows about 770,000 distinct CDR3 sequences, with almost 30% occurring only once. Sequenced material: cultured CD8+ T cells from PBMCs, taken from culture after CMV antigen stimulation. Receptor source: a human donor in good health (CMV status not recorded). Some clones in this sample may be carry-over from other donors' samples. CDR3s include the opening cysteine and the closing phenylalanine or tryptophan. D genes are given only for firm matches. Where a row states a size, it is once, few, many or the class of an expanded clone; other rows omit it.

size: many; J: TRBJ2-3; V: TRBV6-5; D: NA; DNA: TGTGCCAGCAGCCGGACTTCCGATACGCAGTATTTT; CDR3: CASSRTSDTQYF
size: NA; J: TRBJ1-1; V: TRBV19; D: TRBD1; DNA: TGTGCCAGTAATAACCCGTGGACAGGGCAACACCTGAACACTGAAGCTTTCTTT; CDR3: CASNNPWTGQHLNTEAFF
size: NA; J: TRBJ1-1; V: TRBV7-6; D: NA; DNA: TGTGCCAGCATGATGGGGGGGAACACTGAAGCTTTCTTT; CDR3: CASMMGGNTEAFF
size: few; J: TRBJ2-1; V: TRBV7-9; D: NA; DNA: TGTGCCAGCAGCTTTGGGGGGCTTGATGAGCAGTTCTTC; CDR3: CASSFGGLDEQFF
size: NA; J: TRBJ1-2; V: TRBV27; D: TRBD1; DNA: TGTGCCAGCAGGCCACTTATGGGGACAGGGGAAGCCTTC; CDR3: CASRPLMGTGEAF
size: NA; J: TRBJ2-1; V: TRBV27; D: TRBD1; DNA: TGTGCCAGCAGCCCGGGACAGAGAGTCCTCTACGGTGAGCAGTTCTTC; CDR3: CASSPGQRVLYGEQFF
size: once; J: TRBJ1-2; V: TRBV12-3/TRBV12-4; D: NA; DNA: TGTGCCAGCAGTTTCAACAGTGGTTATGGCTACACCTTC; CDR3: CASSFNSGYGYTF
size: few; J: TRBJ1-1; V: TRBV7-4; D: TRBD1; DNA: TGTGCCAGCAGCCAGCGATTCGACAGGGATGCTTTCTTT; CDR3: CASSQRFDRDAFF
size: NA; J: TRBJ2-3; V: TRBV18; D: NA; DNA: TGTGCCAGCTCACAGAGGACAGACTCTAGCACAGATACGCAGTATTTT; CDR3: CASSQRTDSSTDTQYF
size: few; J: TRBJ1-2; V: TRBV4-2; D: NA; DNA: TGTGCCAGCAGCCAAGAGGAAACGTTTCCGCTCTCTGGCTACACCTTC; CDR3: CASSQEETFPLSGYTF
size: NA; J: TRBJ1-1; V: TRBV6-1; D: NA; DNA: TGTGCCAGCAGTTTCGACACGTCCGGGGACACTGAAGCTTTCTTT; CDR3: CASSFDTSGDTEAFF
size: NA; J: TRBJ2-6; V: TRBV5-1; D: NA; DNA: TGCGCCAGCAGCTTGGAGCCAGGGGGGCCGGGGGCCAACGTCCTGACTTTC; CDR3: CASSLEPGGPGANVLTF
size: many; J: TRBJ2-3; V: TRBV7-2; D: TRBD1; DNA: TGTGCCAGCAGCTCACGTTTCGACAGGGGCGGATTTAGGGGGACGCAGTATTTT; CDR3: CASSSRFDRGGFRGTQYF
size: many; J: TRBJ1-1; V: TRBV7-6; D: TRBD1; DNA: TGTGCCAGCAGGCCAGGACAGGGACAGAACACTGAAGCTTTCTTT; CDR3: CASRPGQGQNTEAFF
size: few; J: TRBJ1-2; V: TRBV12-3/TRBV12-4; D: TRBD1; DNA: TGTGCCATCCTTTTGGGGGGACAGAGAGTTCGTACGGGCTACACCTTC; CDR3: CAILLGGQRVRTGYTF
size: NA; J: TRBJ2-4; V: TRBV5-6; D: NA; DNA: TGTGCCAGCAGCTTGCCAGCAGTCGGCCTAGCCAAAAACATTCAGTACTTC; CDR3: CASSLPAVGLAKNIQYF
size: many; J: TRBJ2-3; V: TRBV7-3; D: TRBD2; DNA: TGTGCCAGCAGCTTAGACGGGGGGGCTGGAGATACGCAGTATTTT; CDR3: CASSLDGGAGDTQYF
size: many; J: TRBJ2-1; V: TRBV7-6; D: NA; DNA: TGTGCCAGCAGCTTAACCGGTAACGTTGCTTCCTACAATGAGCAGTTCTTC; CDR3: CASSLTGNVASYNEQFF
size: few; J: TRBJ2-3; V: TRBV12-3/TRBV12-4; D: NA; DNA: TGTGCCAGCAACTTAGGCGGGGCGACAGATACGCAGTATTTT; CDR3: CASNLGGATDTQYF
size: NA; J: TRBJ1-2; V: TRBV4-1; D: NA; DNA: TGCGCCAGCAGCCATCCCCCTGAAGGACAGCCCTATGGCTACACCTTC; CDR3: CASSHPPEGQPYGYTF
size: many; J: TRBJ1-2; V: TRBV7-9; D: NA; DNA: TGTGCCAGCAGCTTAGTTCTGCCTGGGGGAGATTATGGCTACACCTTC; CDR3: CASSLVLPGGDYGYTF
size: many; J: TRBJ2-3; V: TRBV7-2; D: NA; DNA: TGTGCCAGCAGCTCGCCGGCAGATACGCAGTATTTT; CDR3: CASSSPADTQYF
size: once; J: TRBJ2-2; V: TRBV6-6; D: TRBD1; DNA: TGTGCCAGCAGTTACGGACAGGGGGCGCCCGGAGGCACCGGGGAGCTGTTTTTT; CDR3: CASSYGQGAPGGTGELFF
size: few; J: TRBJ2-1; V: TRBV6-1; D: NA; DNA: TGTGCCAGCAGTGACCACAATGAGCAGTTCTTC; CDR3: CASSDHNEQFF
size: few; J: TRBJ2-3; V: TRBV4-2; D: NA; DNA: TGTGCCAGCAGCCAAGATCCCAGGGTAGCGGGCACAGATACGCAGTATTTT; CDR3: CASSQDPRVAGTDTQYF
size: once; J: TRBJ2-1; V: TRBV7-8; D: NA; DNA: TGTGCCACCCAGCACGGGGGCGAATTATACAATGAGCAGTTCTTC; CDR3: CATQHGGELYNEQFF